The entry that follows covers one TCR beta chain sequence. No antigen is known for it. These data are taken from a study of T cell repertoires in cytomegalovirus infection. Looking at the study overall: Public signatures in TCR beta pointed to CMV infection and matching HLA type.

In TCRdb, the reads were re-called with MiXCR into one record per CDR3 protein. This table has about 600,000 distinct CDR3 sequences, 24% appearing once. Study-level results: Cumulative public TCR beta family frequency identified carriers of CMV plus the relevant HLA. Ex vivo, HLA-C-restricted CMV-specific TCR beta clonotypes prevailed over the rest of the response.

The CDR3 loop spans 14 amino acids. CDR1 is MNHNY, CDR2 SVGAGI, per germline (reference sequence). V was clipped by 0 bases and J by 5 bases, with 9 bases between them. Sequencing was performed on CD8+ T cells from PBMCs. The source is a human donor in good health (CMV status not recorded). Some clones in this sample may be carry-over from other donors' samples. The J gene is TRBJ2-3, the V gene TRBV6-6; no definite D call. CDR3 residues: CASSYSSPGDTQYF. The CDR3 nucleotides are TGTGCCAGCAGTTACTCGTCTCCGGGAGATACGCAGTATTTT.